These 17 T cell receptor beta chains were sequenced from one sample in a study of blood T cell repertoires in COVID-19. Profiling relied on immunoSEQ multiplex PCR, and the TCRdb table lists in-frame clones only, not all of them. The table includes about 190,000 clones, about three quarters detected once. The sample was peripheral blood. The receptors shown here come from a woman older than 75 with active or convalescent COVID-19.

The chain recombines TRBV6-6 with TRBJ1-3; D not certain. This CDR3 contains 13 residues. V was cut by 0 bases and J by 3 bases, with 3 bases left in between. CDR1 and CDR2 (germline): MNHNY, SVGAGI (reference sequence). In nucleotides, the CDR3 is TGTGCCAGCAGTTACTCCTTTGGAAACACCATATATTTT. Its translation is CASSYSFGNTIYF.

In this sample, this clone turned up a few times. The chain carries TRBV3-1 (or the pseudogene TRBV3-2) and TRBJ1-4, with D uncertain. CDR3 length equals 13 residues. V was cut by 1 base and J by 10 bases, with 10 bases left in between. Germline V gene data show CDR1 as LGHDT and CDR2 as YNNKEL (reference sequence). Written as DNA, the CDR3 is TGTGCCAGCAGCCAAGCACATCGTGGAAAACTGTTTTTT. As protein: CASSQAHRGKLFF.

The CDR3 loop reads CATSDFDSGYTF. As DNA, the CDR3 is TGTGCCACCAGTGATTTTGACTCGGGCTACACCTTC. J is TRBJ1-2 and V is TRBV24-1; D is unresolved. The V gene lost 1 base and the J gene lost 8 bases, with 7 bases spanning the gap. Germline V CDR1 and CDR2: KGHDR, SFDVKD. The CDR3 has 12 residues.

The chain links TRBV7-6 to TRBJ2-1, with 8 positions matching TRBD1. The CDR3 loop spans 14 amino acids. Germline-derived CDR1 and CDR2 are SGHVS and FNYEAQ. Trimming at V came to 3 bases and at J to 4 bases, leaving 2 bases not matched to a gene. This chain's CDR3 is CASSLQGAYNEQFF. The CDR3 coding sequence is TGTGCCAGCAGCTTGCAGGGGGCTTACAATGAGCAGTTCTTC.

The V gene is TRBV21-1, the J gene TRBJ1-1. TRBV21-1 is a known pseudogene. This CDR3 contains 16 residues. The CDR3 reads CASSGEGRDMNTEAFF. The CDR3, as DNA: TGTGCCAGCAGCGGGGAGGGGAGAGATATGAACACTGAAGCTTTCTTT.

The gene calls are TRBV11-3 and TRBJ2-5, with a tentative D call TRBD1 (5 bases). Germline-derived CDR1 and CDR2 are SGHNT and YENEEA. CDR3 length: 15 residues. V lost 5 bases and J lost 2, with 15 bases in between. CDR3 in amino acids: CASSPPRQGQETQYF. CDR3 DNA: TGTGCCAGCAGCCCGCCCCGCCAGGGACAAGAGACCCAGTACTTC.

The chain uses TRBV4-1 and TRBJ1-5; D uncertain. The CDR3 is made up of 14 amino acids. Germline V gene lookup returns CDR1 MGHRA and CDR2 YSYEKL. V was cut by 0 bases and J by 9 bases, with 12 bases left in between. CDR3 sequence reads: CASSQETWSRPQHF. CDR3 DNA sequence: TGCGCCAGCAGCCAAGAAACTTGGTCACGGCCCCAGCATTTT.

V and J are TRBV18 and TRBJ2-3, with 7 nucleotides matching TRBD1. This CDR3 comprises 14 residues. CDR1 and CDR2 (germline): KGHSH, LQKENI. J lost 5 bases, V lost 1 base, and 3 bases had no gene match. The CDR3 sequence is CASSPLTGEDTQYF. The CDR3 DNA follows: TGTGCCAGCTCACCACTTACAGGGGAAGATACGCAGTATTTT.

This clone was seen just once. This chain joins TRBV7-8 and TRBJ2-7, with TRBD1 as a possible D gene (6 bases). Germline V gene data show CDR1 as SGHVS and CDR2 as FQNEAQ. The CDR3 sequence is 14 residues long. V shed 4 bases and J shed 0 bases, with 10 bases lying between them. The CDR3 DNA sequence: TGTGCCAGCAGCTCTCAGGGACACTCCTACGAGCAGTACTTC. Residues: CASSSQGHSYEQYF.

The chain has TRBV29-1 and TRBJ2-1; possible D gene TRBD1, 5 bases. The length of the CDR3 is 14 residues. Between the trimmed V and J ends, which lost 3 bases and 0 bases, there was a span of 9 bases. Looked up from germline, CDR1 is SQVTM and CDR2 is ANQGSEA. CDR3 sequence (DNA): TGCAGCGTTGAGCAGGGAAGCTCCTACAATGAGCAGTTCTTC. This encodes CSVEQGSSYNEQFF.

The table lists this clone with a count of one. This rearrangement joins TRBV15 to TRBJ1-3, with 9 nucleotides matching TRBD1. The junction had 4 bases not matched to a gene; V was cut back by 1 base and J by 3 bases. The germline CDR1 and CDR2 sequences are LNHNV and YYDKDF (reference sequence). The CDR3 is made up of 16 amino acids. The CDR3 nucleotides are TGTGCCACCAGCAGAGTTGGGACAGGGTATGGAAACACCATATATTTT. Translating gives CATSRVGTGYGNTIYF. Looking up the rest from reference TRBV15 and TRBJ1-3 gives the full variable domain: DAMVIQNPRYQVTQFGKPVTLSCSQTLNHNVMYWYQQKSSQAPKLLFHYYDKDFNNEADTPDNFQSRRPNTSFCFLDIRSPGLGDTAMYLCATSRVGTGYGNTIYFGEGSWLTVV.

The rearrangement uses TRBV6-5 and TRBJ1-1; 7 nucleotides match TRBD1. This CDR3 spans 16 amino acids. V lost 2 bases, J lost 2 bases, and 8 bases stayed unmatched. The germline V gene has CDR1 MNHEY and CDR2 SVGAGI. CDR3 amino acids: CASSYRGLLGNTEAFF. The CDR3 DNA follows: TGTGCCAGCAGTTACAGGGGGCTGTTGGGAAACACTGAAGCTTTCTTT.

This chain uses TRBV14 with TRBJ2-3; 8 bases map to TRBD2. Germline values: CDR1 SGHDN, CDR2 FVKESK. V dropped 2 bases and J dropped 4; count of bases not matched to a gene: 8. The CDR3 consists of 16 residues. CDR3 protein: CASSQPLTSEADTQYF. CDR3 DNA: TGTGCCAGCAGCCAACCCTTGACTAGCGAGGCAGATACGCAGTATTTT.

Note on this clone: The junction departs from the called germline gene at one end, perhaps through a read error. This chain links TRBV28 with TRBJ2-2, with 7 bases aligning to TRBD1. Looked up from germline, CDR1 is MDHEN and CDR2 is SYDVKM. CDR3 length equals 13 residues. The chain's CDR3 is CVSSIQGTGELFF. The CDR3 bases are TGTGTCAGCAGTATACAGGGGACCGGGGAGCTGTTTTTT. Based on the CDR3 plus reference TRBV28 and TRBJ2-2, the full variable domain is DVKVTQSSRYLVKRTGEKVFLECVQDMDHENMFWYRQDPGLGLRLIYFSYDVKMKEKGDIPEGYSVSREKKERFSLILESASTNQTSMYLCVSSIQGTGELFFGEGSRLTVL.

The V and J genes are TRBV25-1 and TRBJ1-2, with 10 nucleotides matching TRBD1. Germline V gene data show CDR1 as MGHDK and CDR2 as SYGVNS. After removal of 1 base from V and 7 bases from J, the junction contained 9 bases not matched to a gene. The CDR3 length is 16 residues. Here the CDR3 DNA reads TGTGCCAGCAGTGAATTAACGACAGGGGGCTACGGTGGCTACACCTTC. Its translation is CASSELTTGGYGGYTF.

CDR3 sequence: CASSPLAGAYNEQFF. In nucleotides, the CDR3 is TGTGCCAGCAGCCCACTAGCGGGGGCCTACAATGAGCAGTTCTTC. The rearrangement uses TRBV7-2 and TRBJ2-1; 11 nucleotides match TRBD2. From germline, CDR1 is SGHTA and CDR2 FQGNSA. With V trimmed by 5 bases and J by 2 bases, 2 bases remained unmatched. The CDR3 sequence is 15 residues long.

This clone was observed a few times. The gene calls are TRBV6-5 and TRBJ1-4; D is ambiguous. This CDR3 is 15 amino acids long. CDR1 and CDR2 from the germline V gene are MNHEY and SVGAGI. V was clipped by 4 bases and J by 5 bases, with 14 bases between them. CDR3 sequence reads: CASSLTGSNNEKLFF. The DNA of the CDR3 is TGTGCCAGCAGTTTAACCGGGAGCAACAATGAAAAACTGTTTTTT.